Included here is one T cell receptor beta chain sequence, with context. The target of this receptor is not known. One base away there is no much larger clone; base qualities are not given. The time point label on this specimen signifies: pre-transplant. Unstimulated PBMCs, after thawing, were stained for CD3, CD4 and CD8 and then FACS-sorted into CD3+CD4+ and CD3+CD8+ populations. All 8 studied subjects were randomized to withdrawal of immunosuppression. Genomic DNA was isolated with the Qiagen DNeasy Blood and Tissue Kit. This specimen comes from a study of T cell clones after liver transplantation (dated by TCRdb to between 2018 and 2021). Regarding the study in general: ITN030ST, the source of the samples, was a randomized trial that attempted immunosuppression withdrawal within 2 years of liver transplantation. To count as tolerant, a recipient had to stay completely off immunosuppression for at least one year without liver enzymes climbing beyond twice the upper limit of normal. No induction therapy was given to the subjects, and standard immunosuppression was administered until randomization at 12-24 months post-transplant. Third party-reactive TCRbeta sequences were also identified from pre-transplant MLRs to serve as an antigen-independent comparator for donor-reactive sequences. Blood samples were taken pre-transplant, pre-randomization before withdrawal, and post-randomization after full withdrawal or failed withdrawal. Of the eight recipients, a few were HCV-positive, while the remaining recipients had been transplanted for non-autoimmune, non-viral indications. The studied cohort comprised 8 liver transplant recipients, 3 classified as tolerant and 5 as non-tolerant. Donor-reactive T cell clones were identified by TCRbeta sequencing after a pre-transplant mixed lymphocyte reaction and then tracked in post-transplant blood.

High-throughput TCRbeta CDR3 sequencing of frozen genomic DNA was performed by immunoSEQ, with PCR amplification, mapping, bias correction and internal controls included. The paper's data handling went like this. Productive rearrangements were retained, and unique TCRbeta sequences were defined by the CDR3 nucleotide sequence together with the V and J gene. A sequence counted as donor-reactive only if the sequence showed at least 5-fold expansion in CFSE-low cells compared with unstimulated pre-transplant cells and had a frequency of at least 0.01%. Per-subject minimum frequency thresholds, based on the lowest-template unstimulated sample, ensured at least 90% detection power. Jensen-Shannon divergence between the top 1000 TCRbeta sequences post-transplant and pre-transplant was used to measure repertoire turnover. Changes in detection of donor-reactive sequences were tested with two-sided Fisher's exact tests. TCRdb retrieved this table from immuneACCESS and kept in-frame rearrangements only. Not all clones are present; in checked studies, unresolved V genes account for under half, and no reason is known for the remainder. Clone size and V and J calls were adopted from that table, with D and trimming inferred from the DNA. The sample table lists roughly 100,000 clones, roughly 80% of them with a count of one. Jointly, the top ten make up over 0.75% of the sample.

What the study reported, not specific to this receptor: When repertoire turnover was taken into account, detection of donor-reactive sequences was significantly reduced in 7 of 8 subjects for CD4 and in 8 of 8 subjects for CD8. Donor-reactive sequences decreased more than third party-reactive sequences, which suggests partial antigen-specific deletion that was not related to withdrawal success. In a couple of subjects, low numbers of available donor cells limited the measurable donor-reactive repertoire. The conclusions were preliminary, being limited by small, heterogeneous patient numbers and by non-standardized post-transplant time points. In 5 of 8 subjects, circulating donor-reactive CD4 TCRbeta sequences decreased significantly after transplant, regardless of tolerance or HCV status. Because allograft tissue specimens were not available, migration of donor-reactive T cells into the graft, rather than deletion, may have occurred.

CDR1 and CDR2 are drawn from the germline V gene (reference sequence): SGHAT, FQDESV. Trimming leaves V shorter by 2 bases and J shorter by 6 bases, with the junction holding 8 bases beyond the gene matches. The CDR3 covers 15 residues, taking in both the cysteine and the phenylalanine. Only CDR3 DNA is held: 45 bases, read in frame from base 1. The material sequenced was CD4+ T cells from blood, taken before liver transplant. The sequence links TRBV11-1 to TRBJ1-1; TRBD1 aligns with 8 central bases. The sequence derives from a human donor who received a liver transplant. DNA sequence: TGTGCCAGCAGCTTAACAGGACAGGGAGGCCCTGAAGCTTTCTTT. Translation gives CASSLTGQGGPEAFF.